The rows below give T cell receptor beta chains drawn from one sample of a study of shared clonotypes between healthy human individuals. Repertoires were generated with immunoSEQ multiplex PCR, while TCRdb's copy carries only in-frame clones and drops some. Of some 630,000 clones in the sample, about three quarters were seen once. Material for sequencing was memory CD4+ T cells sorted from blood. All receptors come from a woman under 40 in good health. Each CDR3 is given with its conserved first and last residue. A D gene is named only where the DNA matches it firmly. Only some rows state a clone size, as once, few, many or a class for expanded clones.

cdr3_nt: TGTGCCAGCAGCTTATCGCCATTTAGCTCCTACAATGAGCAGTTCTTC; cdr3_aa: CASSLSPFSSYNEQFF; j_call: TRBJ2-1; clone_size: -; v_call: TRBV11-2; d_call: -
cdr3_nt: TGTGCCAGCAGTTCCGCCCGCGGGTACACAGATACGCAGTATTTT; cdr3_aa: CASSSARGYTDTQYF; j_call: TRBJ2-3; clone_size: -; v_call: TRBV6-6; d_call: -
cdr3_nt: TGTGCCAGCAGCCCCCACCAACGAGGTAGCGGATCCGGGGAGCTGTTTTTT; cdr3_aa: CASSPHQRGSGSGELFF; j_call: TRBJ2-2; clone_size: few; v_call: TRBV7-3; d_call: -
cdr3_nt: TGTGCCAGCAGGGACGGGCGACGGACTAGTACGCAGTATTTT; cdr3_aa: CASRDGRRTSTQYF; j_call: TRBJ2-3; clone_size: -; v_call: TRBV2; d_call: TRBD2
cdr3_nt: TGTGCCAGCAGCTTACCAAATTTAGGGACTGGAGAGTATTTT; cdr3_aa: CASSLPNLGTGEYF; j_call: TRBJ2-3; clone_size: -; v_call: TRBV7-2; d_call: -
cdr3_nt: TGTGCCAGCAGCCCCCCCCAGGACCGCTATGGCTACACCTTC; cdr3_aa: CASSPPQDRYGYTF; j_call: TRBJ1-2; clone_size: many; v_call: TRBV5-4; d_call: -
cdr3_nt: TGTGCCAGCAGCCTACTAGCGGGAGGGCCGAATGAGCAGTACTTC; cdr3_aa: CASSLLAGGPNEQYF; j_call: TRBJ2-7; clone_size: -; v_call: TRBV28; d_call: TRBD2
cdr3_nt: TGTGCCAGCAGTTATAGTAACACCGGGGAGCTGTTTTTT; cdr3_aa: CASSYSNTGELFF; j_call: TRBJ2-2; clone_size: -; v_call: TRBV6-5; d_call: -
cdr3_nt: TGTGCCAGTAGTATTAATGGAGGCACTGAAGCTTTCTTT; cdr3_aa: CASSINGGTEAFF; j_call: TRBJ1-1; clone_size: -; v_call: TRBV19; d_call: -
cdr3_nt: TGTGCCAGCAGTTACTCGCTCGGGACCTTCCAAGAGACCCAGTACTTC; cdr3_aa: CASSYSLGTFQETQYF; j_call: TRBJ2-5; clone_size: -; v_call: TRBV6-5; d_call: -
cdr3_nt: TGTGCCAGCAGTTTACTAGCGGGAGTCCTGTACTTC; cdr3_aa: CASSLLAGVLYF; j_call: TRBJ2-7; clone_size: -; v_call: TRBV28; d_call: TRBD2
cdr3_nt: TGTGCCAGTAGTATTGGAGAGGGTTGGCCCCAGCATTTT; cdr3_aa: CASSIGEGWPQHF; j_call: TRBJ1-5; clone_size: -; v_call: TRBV19; d_call: -
cdr3_nt: TGCGCCAGCAGGGAAGAACTAGCAGCCCACGAGCAGTACTTC; cdr3_aa: CASREELAAHEQYF; j_call: TRBJ2-7; clone_size: -; v_call: TRBV10-2; d_call: -
cdr3_nt: TGTGCCAGCAGCCCCCGGACTAGCGGGACAGGAGGTGAGCAGTTCTTC; cdr3_aa: CASSPRTSGTGGEQFF; j_call: TRBJ2-1; clone_size: -; v_call: TRBV7-3; d_call: TRBD2
cdr3_nt: TGTGCCAGCAGTGAGGGAAGGACTAGCGGGTACAATGAGCAGTTCTTC; cdr3_aa: CASSEGRTSGYNEQFF; j_call: TRBJ2-1; clone_size: -; v_call: TRBV2; d_call: TRBD2
cdr3_nt: TGCGCCAGCAGCCCTGGGACAGGGTGGCAGCCCCAGCATTTT; cdr3_aa: CASSPGTGWQPQHF; j_call: TRBJ1-5; clone_size: few; v_call: TRBV5-1; d_call: TRBD1
cdr3_nt: TGCGCCAGCAGCCAAGTGGCCTCCCGGGATCGGCAGTACTTC; cdr3_aa: CASSQVASRDRQYF; j_call: TRBJ2-7; clone_size: -; v_call: TRBV4-1; d_call: -
cdr3_nt: TGTGCCAGCAGCGTAGAGGGGCGGACGAATGAAAAACTGTTTTTT; cdr3_aa: CASSVEGRTNEKLFF; j_call: TRBJ1-4; clone_size: -; v_call: TRBV9; d_call: -
cdr3_nt: TGTGCCAGCAGCCCGCGGGAAGCCTACGAGCAGTACTTC; cdr3_aa: CASSPREAYEQYF; j_call: TRBJ2-7; clone_size: -; v_call: TRBV6-6; d_call: -
cdr3_nt: TGCAGCGTTGAACGGGGCGCTGGCTACGAGCAGTACTTC; cdr3_aa: CSVERGAGYEQYF; j_call: TRBJ2-7; clone_size: -; v_call: TRBV29-1; d_call: -
cdr3_nt: TGTGCCAGCAGTGAAGCGGCAGGGCGGGACACTGAAGCTTTCTTT; cdr3_aa: CASSEAAGRDTEAFF; j_call: TRBJ1-1; clone_size: -; v_call: TRBV6-1; d_call: -
cdr3_nt: TGCGCCAGCAGCTTGGGTGACCGGGACAGCTTCTATGGCTACACCTTC; cdr3_aa: CASSLGDRDSFYGYTF; j_call: TRBJ1-2; clone_size: many; v_call: TRBV5-1; d_call: TRBD1
cdr3_nt: TGTGCCAGTAGTATTGCTACTTCTTCCACTTACGAGCAGTACTTC; cdr3_aa: CASSIATSSTYEQYF; j_call: TRBJ2-7; clone_size: -; v_call: TRBV19; d_call: -
cdr3_nt: TGTGCCAGTAGTATGGGCCCCGGCGGTCAGCCCCAGCATTTT; cdr3_aa: CASSMGPGGQPQHF; j_call: TRBJ1-5; clone_size: -; v_call: TRBV19; d_call: -
cdr3_nt: TGCGCCAGCAGCCCAAGCAGGGGGCTAAGCTATGGCTACACCTTC; cdr3_aa: CASSPSRGLSYGYTF; j_call: TRBJ1-2; clone_size: -; v_call: TRBV4-1; d_call: TRBD1
cdr3_nt: TGTGCCAGCAGCTTATCCTCTCAGTTTAATAACTATGGCTACACCTTC; cdr3_aa: CASSLSSQFNNYGYTF; j_call: TRBJ1-2; clone_size: -; v_call: TRBV7-9; d_call: -
cdr3_nt: TGCGCCAGCAGACCGACAGGGGGTAACACCGGGGAGCTGTTTTTT; cdr3_aa: CASRPTGGNTGELFF; j_call: TRBJ2-2; clone_size: -; v_call: TRBV5-1; d_call: TRBD1
cdr3_nt: TGCGCCAGCAGCTTGGCCGGGTCCACCTCCTACGAGCAGTACTTC; cdr3_aa: CASSLAGSTSYEQYF; j_call: TRBJ2-7; clone_size: -; v_call: TRBV5-1; d_call: -